This T cell receptor beta chain was found in a study of CD8 T cells in Susac syndrome. Random hexamers primed reverse transcription of roughly 0.5 to 1 ug RNA. TCRdb reprocessed the immunoSEQ multiplex PCR reads via MiXCR and lists one record per CDR3 protein. The table has 150,000 to 190,000 distinct CDR3 sequences, roughly 95% seen once. The sample holds one count of this clonotype. The germline V gene has CDR1 SGHRS and CDR2 YFSETQ. Germline trimming cut 4 bases from V and 7 bases from J; bases unmatched to any gene: 5. This CDR3 comprises 14 residues. V is TRBV5-1 and J is TRBJ1-6; 7 bases are shared with TRBD1. Sequences were obtained from CD4+ T cells from PBMCs. The clonotype was recovered from a human donor with Susac syndrome. CDR3 protein: CASSDQGGNSPLHF. In nucleotides, the CDR3 is TGCGCCAGCAGCGATCAGGGGGGGAATTCACCCCTCCACTTT.